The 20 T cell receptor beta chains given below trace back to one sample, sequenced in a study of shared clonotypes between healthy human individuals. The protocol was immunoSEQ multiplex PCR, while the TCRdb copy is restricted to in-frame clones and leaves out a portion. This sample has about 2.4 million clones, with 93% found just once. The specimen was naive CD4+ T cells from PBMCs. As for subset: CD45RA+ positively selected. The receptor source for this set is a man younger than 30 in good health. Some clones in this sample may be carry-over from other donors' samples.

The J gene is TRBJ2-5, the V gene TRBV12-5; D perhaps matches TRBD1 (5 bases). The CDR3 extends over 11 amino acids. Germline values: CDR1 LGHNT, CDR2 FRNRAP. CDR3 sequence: CVPGKSETQYF. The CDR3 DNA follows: TGTGTTCCAGGGAAGTCGGAGACCCAGTACTTC.

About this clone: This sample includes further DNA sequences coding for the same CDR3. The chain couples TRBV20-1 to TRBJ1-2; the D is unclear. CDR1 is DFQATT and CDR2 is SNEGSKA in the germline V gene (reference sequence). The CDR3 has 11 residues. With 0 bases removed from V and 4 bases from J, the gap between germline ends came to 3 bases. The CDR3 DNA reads TGCAGTGCTAGAGATTCCTATGGCTACACCTTC. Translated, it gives CSARDSYGYTF.

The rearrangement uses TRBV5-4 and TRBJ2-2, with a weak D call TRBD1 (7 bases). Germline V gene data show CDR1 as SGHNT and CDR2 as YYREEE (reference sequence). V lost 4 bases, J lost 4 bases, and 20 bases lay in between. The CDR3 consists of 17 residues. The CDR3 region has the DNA TGTGCCAGCAGCCCAGGGGGGCGACTAGTGGGCACCGGGGAGCTGTTTTTT. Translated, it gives CASSPGGRLVGTGELFF.

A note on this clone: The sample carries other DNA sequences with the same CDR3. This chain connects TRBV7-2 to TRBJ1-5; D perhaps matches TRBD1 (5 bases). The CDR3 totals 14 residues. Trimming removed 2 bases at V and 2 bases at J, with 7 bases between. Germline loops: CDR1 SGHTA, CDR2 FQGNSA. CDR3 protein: CASSLTGGNQPQHF. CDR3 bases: TGTGCCAGCAGCTTAACGGGGGGCAATCAGCCCCAGCATTTT.

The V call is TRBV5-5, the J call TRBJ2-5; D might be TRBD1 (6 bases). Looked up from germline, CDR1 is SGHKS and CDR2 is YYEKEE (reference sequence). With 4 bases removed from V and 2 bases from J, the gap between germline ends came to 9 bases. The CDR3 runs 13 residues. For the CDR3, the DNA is TGTGCCAGCAGCCTCAGGGGTCAAGAGACCCAGTACTTC. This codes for CASSLRGQETQYF.

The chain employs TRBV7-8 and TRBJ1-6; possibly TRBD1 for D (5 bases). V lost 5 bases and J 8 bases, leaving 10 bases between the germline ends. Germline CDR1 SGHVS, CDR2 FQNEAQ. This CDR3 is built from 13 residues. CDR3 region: CASSPGPYSPLHF. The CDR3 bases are TGTGCCAGCAGCCCGGGACCTTATTCACCCCTCCACTTT. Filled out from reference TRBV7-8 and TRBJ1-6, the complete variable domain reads GAGVSQSPRYKVAKRGQDVALRCDPISGHVSLFWYQQALGQGPEFLTYFQNEAQLDKSGLPSDRFFAERPEGSVSTLKIQRTQQEDSAVYLCASSPGPYSPLHFGNGTRLTVT.

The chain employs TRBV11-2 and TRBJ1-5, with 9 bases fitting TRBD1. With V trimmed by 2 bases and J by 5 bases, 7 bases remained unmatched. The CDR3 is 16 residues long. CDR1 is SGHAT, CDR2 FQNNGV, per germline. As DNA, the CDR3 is TGTGCCAGCAGCTTACCCGACAGGGGGTCGGATCAGCCCCAGCATTTT. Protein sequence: CASSLPDRGSDQPQHF. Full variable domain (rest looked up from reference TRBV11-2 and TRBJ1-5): EAGVAQSPRYKIIEKRQSVAFWCNPISGHATLYWYQQILGQGPKLLIQFQNNGVVDDSQLPKDRFSAERLKGVDSTLKIQPAKLEDSAVYLCASSLPDRGSDQPQHFGDGTRLSIL.

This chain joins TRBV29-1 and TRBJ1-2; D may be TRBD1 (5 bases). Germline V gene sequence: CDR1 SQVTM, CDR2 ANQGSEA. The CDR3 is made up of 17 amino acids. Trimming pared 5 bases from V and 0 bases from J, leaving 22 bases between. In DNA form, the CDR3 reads TGCAGCGTTTCCTCCCTTTGGGGGGACGGAACTAACTATGGCTACACCTTC. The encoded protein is CSVSSLWGDGTNYGYTF.

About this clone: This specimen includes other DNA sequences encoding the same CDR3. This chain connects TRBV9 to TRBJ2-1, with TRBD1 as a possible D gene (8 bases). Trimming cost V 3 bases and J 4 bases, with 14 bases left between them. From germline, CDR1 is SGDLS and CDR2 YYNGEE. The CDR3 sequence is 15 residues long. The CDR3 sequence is CASSGDRGGYNEQFF. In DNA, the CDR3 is TGTGCCAGCAGCGGAGACAGGGGAGGGTACAATGAGCAGTTCTTC.

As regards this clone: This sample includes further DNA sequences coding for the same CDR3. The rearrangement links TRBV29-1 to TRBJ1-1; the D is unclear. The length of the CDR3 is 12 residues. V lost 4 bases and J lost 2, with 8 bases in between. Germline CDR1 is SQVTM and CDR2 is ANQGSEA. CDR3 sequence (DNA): TGCAGCGTTGGGACCGCCAACACTGAAGCTTTCTTT. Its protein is CSVGTANTEAFF.

CDR3 sequence (DNA): TGCAGCGTTGAAGTTGGGATGGGTGCGCAGTATTTT. Translation: CSVEVGMGAQYF. This chain links TRBV29-1 with TRBJ2-3; no definite D call. The V end was cut by 1 base, the J end by 10 bases, with 12 bases between. The CDR3 extends over 12 amino acids. CDR1 and CDR2 (germline): SQVTM, ANQGSEA.

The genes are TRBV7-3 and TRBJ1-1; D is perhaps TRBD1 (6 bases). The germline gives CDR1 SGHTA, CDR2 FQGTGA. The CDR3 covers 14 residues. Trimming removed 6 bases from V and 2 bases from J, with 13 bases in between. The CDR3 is CASSKGGGNTEAFF. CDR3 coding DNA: TGTGCCAGCAGTAAAGGAGGGGGAAACACTGAAGCTTTCTTT. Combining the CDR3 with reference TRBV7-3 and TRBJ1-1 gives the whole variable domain GAGVSQTPSNKVTEKGKYVELRCDPISGHTALYWYRQSLGQGPEFLIYFQGTGAADDSGLPNDRFFAVRPEGSVSTLKIQRTERGDSAVYLCASSKGGGNTEAFFGQGTRLTVV.

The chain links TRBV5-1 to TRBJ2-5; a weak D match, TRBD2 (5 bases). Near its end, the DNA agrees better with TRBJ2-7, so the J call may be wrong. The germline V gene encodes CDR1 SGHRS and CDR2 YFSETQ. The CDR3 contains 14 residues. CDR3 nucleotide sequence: TGCGCCAGCAGCTTGGGAGGGAGCTCCTACGAGCAGTACTTC. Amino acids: CASSLGGSSYEQYF.

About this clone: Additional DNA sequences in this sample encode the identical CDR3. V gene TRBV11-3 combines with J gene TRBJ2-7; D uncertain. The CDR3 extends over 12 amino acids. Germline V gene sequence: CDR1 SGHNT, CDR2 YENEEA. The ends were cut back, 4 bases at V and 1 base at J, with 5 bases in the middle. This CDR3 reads CASSSGSYEQYF. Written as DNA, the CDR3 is TGTGCCAGCAGCTCCGGATCCTACGAGCAGTACTTC.

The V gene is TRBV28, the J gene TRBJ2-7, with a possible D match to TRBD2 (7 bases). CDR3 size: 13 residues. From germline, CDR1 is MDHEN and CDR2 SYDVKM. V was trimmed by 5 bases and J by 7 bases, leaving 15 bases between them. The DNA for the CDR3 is TGTGCCAGCAGTCCCCCGGGGGGCTGGGAGCAGTACTTC. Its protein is CASSPPGGWEQYF.

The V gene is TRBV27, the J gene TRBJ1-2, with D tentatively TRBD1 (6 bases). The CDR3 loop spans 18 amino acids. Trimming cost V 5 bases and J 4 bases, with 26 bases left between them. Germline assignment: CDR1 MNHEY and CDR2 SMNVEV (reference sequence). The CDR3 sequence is CASSGDGQGLTRPYGYTF. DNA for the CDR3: TGTGCCAGCAGTGGGGACGGTCAGGGGCTTACTAGGCCCTATGGCTACACCTTC.

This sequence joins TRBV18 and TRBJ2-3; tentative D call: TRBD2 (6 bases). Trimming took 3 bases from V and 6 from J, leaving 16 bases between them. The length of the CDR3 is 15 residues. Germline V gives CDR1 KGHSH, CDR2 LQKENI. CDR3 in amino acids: CASSPSSALGDTQYF. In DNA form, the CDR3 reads TGTGCCAGCTCACCGTCTAGCGCGTTAGGGGATACGCAGTATTTT.

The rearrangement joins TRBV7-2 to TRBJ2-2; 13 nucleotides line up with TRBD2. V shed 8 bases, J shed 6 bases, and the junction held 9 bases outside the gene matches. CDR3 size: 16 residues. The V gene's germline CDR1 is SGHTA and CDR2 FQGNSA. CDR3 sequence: CASAGTSGIKAGELFF. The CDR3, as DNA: TGTGCCAGCGCCGGGACTAGCGGGATAAAAGCCGGGGAGCTGTTTTTT.

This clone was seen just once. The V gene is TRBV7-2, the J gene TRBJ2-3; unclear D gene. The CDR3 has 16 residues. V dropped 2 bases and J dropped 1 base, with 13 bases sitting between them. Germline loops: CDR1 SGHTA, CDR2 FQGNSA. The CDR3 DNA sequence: TGTGCCAGCAGCTTATCACTGCCCCCTGGCACAGATACGCAGTATTTT. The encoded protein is CASSLSLPPGTDTQYF.

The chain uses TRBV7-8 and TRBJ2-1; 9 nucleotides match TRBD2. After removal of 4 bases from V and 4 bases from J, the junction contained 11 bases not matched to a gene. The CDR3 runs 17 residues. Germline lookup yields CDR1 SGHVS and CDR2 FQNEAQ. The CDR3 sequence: CASSSRPLAGEYNEQFF. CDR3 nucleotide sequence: TGTGCCAGCAGCTCCCGACCCTTAGCGGGAGAGTACAATGAGCAGTTCTTC.